A selection of T cell receptor beta chains follows, all from one sample in a study of CD8+CD57+ T cells in acquired aplastic anemia. TCRdb processed the reads anew with MiXCR; each CDR3 protein has one entry. The sample carries approximately 32,000 distinct CDR3 sequences, more than 75% recorded once. Sequences were obtained from sorted CD4+, CD8+, or CD8+CD57+ T cells (not recorded which) from PBMCs. Source of these receptors: a human donor in good health, serving as a control. CDR3s include the opening cysteine and the closing phenylalanine or tryptophan. The order of the fields is V gene, D gene, clone size, J gene, CDR3 protein, CDR3 DNA. D genes are given only for firm matches. Size tells how often a clone was seen (once, few, many) or the class of an expanded clone, and some rows leave it out.

V: TRBV10-2
D: -
size: -
J: TRBJ1-5
CDR3: CASSESEGGQPQHF
DNA: TGCGCCAGCAGTGAGTCGGAGGGGGGCCAGCCCCAGCATTTT

V: TRBV24-1
D: -
size: -
J: TRBJ1-5
CDR3: CATSDSLGPQHF
DNA: TGTGCCACCAGTGACAGCCTAGGGCCCCAGCATTTT

V: TRBV6-1
D: -
size: -
J: TRBJ1-5
CDR3: CASSETGLTQPQHF
DNA: TGTGCCAGCAGTGAAACAGGGCTAACTCAGCCCCAGCATTTT

V: TRBV29-1
D: -
size: medium-sized
J: TRBJ1-1
CDR3: CSAPEAFF
DNA: TGCAGCGCCCCTGAAGCTTTCTTT

V: TRBV7-6
D: -
size: -
J: TRBJ2-5
CDR3: CASSLAGTSQETQYF
DNA: TGTGCCAGCAGCTTAGCTGGGACATCCCAAGAGACCCAGTACTTC

V: TRBV10-3
D: TRBD1
size: -
J: TRBJ1-6
CDR3: CATSDGQGNSPLHF
DNA: TGTGCCACCAGTGACGGACAGGGAAATTCACCCCTCCACTTT

V: TRBV20-1
D: TRBD1
size: -
J: TRBJ1-1
CDR3: CSATTGDTEAFF
DNA: TGCAGTGCGACGACAGGGGACACTGAAGCTTTCTTT

V: TRBV7-3
D: -
size: few
J: TRBJ1-6
CDR3: CASSLTGNSPLHF
DNA: TGTGCCAGCAGCTTAACGGGGAATTCACCCCTCCACTTT

V: TRBV4-1
D: -
size: once
J: TRBJ1-4
CDR3: CASSQVSPLPGGATHEKLFF
DNA: TGCGCCAGCAGCCAAGTCTCTCCCCTGCCGGGCGGAGCAACTCATGAAAAACTGTTTTTT

V: TRBV19
D: -
size: -
J: TRBJ1-5
CDR3: CASLKPQHF
DNA: TGTGCCAGTCTCAAGCCCCAGCATTTT

V: TRBV19
D: -
size: -
J: TRBJ1-2
CDR3: CASSSPLGLYGYTF
DNA: TGTGCCAGTAGTTCCCCGCTGGGTCTTTATGGCTACACCTTC

V: TRBV19
D: -
size: once
J: TRBJ1-4
CDR3: CASSIREDLGKLFF
DNA: TGTGCCAGTAGTATCAGAGAGGACCTTGGGAAACTGTTTTTT

V: TRBV29-1
D: -
size: -
J: TRBJ1-4
CDR3: CSALGTDNNEKLFF
DNA: TGCAGCGCCCTCGGTACAGACAATAATGAAAAACTGTTTTTT

V: TRBV5-6
D: TRBD1
size: -
J: TRBJ1-2
CDR3: CASRRTGGTYGYTF
DNA: TGTGCCAGCAGAAGGACAGGGGGAACCTATGGCTACACCTTC

V: TRBV12-3/TRBV12-4
D: -
size: -
J: TRBJ2-7
CDR3: CASSATYEQYF
DNA: TGTGCCAGCAGTGCGACCTACGAGCAGTACTTC

V: TRBV7-4
D: -
size: few
J: TRBJ2-7
CDR3: CASSRGPHYEQYF
DNA: TGCGCCAGCAGCCGAGGACCACACTACGAGCAGTACTTC

V: TRBV4-3
D: TRBD1
size: many
J: TRBJ1-1
CDR3: CASSQDTRGDTEAFF
DNA: TGCGCCAGCAGCCAAGATACCAGGGGGGACACTGAAGCTTTCTTT

V: TRBV6-2/TRBV6-3
D: -
size: many
J: TRBJ2-6
CDR3: CASSYREGANVLTF
DNA: TGTGCCAGCAGTTACAGGGAGGGGGCCAACGTCCTGACTTTC

V: TRBV10-3
D: TRBD1
size: -
J: TRBJ2-5
CDR3: CAIATGMEETQYF
DNA: TGTGCCATCGCGACAGGGATGGAAGAGACCCAGTACTTC

V: TRBV20-1
D: TRBD2
size: -
J: TRBJ2-7
CDR3: CSADSGNRVEQYF
DNA: TGCAGTGCAGATAGCGGGAACCGGGTCGAGCAGTACTTC

V: TRBV20-1
D: -
size: -
J: TRBJ1-1
CDR3: CSARARTNTEAFF
DNA: TGCAGTGCTAGAGCCAGGACCAACACTGAAGCTTTCTTT

V: TRBV7-8
D: -
size: -
J: TRBJ2-7
CDR3: CASSLGGAGLGYEQYF
DNA: TGTGCCAGCAGCTTAGGGGGGGCAGGCTTAGGATACGAGCAGTACTTC